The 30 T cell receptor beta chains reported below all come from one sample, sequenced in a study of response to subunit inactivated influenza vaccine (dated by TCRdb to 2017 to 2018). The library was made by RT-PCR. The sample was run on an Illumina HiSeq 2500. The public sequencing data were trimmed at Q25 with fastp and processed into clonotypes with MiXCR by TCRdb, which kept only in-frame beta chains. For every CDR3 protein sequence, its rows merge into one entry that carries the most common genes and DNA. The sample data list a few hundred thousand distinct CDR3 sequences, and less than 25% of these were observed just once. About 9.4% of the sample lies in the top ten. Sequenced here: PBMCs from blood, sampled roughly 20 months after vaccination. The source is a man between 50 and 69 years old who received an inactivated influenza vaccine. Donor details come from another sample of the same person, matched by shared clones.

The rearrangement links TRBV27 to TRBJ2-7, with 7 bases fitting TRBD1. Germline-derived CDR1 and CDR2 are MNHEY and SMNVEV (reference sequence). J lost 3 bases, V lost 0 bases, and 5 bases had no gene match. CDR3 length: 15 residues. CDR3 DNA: TGTGCCAGCAGTTTATCGCTCAGGGGGAACTACGAGCAGTACTTC. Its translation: CASSLSLRGNYEQYF.

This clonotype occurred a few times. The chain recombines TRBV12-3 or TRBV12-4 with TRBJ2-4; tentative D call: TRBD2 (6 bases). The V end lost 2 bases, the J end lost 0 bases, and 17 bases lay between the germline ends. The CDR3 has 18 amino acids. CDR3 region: CASSLQGTQGVAKNIQYF. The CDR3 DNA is TGTGCCAGCAGTTTACAAGGGACTCAAGGGGTAGCCAAAAACATTCAGTACTTC.

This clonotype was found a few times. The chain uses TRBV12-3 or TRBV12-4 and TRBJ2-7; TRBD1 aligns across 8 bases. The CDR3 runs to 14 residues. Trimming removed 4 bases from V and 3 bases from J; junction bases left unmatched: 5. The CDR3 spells CASSSRDRNYEQYF. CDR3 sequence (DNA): TGTGCCAGCAGTTCAAGGGACAGGAACTACGAGCAGTACTTC.

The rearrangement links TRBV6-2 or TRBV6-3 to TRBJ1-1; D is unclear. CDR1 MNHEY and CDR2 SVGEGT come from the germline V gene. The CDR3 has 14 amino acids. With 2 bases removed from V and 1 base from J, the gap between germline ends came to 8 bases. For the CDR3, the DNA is TGTGCCAGCAGTTACAGCCAGCCGAACACTGAAGCTTTCTTT. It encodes CASSYSQPNTEAFF.

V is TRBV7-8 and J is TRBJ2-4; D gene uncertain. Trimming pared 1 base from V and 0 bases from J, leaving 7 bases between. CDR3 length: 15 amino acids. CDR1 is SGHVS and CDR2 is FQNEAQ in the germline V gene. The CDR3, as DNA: TGTGCCAGCAGCTTAGAAGGTATAGCCAAAAACATTCAGTACTTC. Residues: CASSLEGIAKNIQYF. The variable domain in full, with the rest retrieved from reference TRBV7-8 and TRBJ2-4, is GAGVSQSPRYKVAKRGQDVALRCDPISGHVSLFWYQQALGQGPEFLTYFQNEAQLDKSGLPSDRFFAERPEGSVSTLKIQRTQQEDSAVYLCASSLEGIAKNIQYFGAGTRLSVL.

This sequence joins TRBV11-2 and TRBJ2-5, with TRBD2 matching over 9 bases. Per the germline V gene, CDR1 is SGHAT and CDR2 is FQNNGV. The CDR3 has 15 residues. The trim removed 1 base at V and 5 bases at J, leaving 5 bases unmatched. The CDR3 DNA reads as TGTGCCAGCAGCTTAGGTAGCGGGGGCCGGGAGACCCAGTACTTC. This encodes CASSLGSGGRETQYF.

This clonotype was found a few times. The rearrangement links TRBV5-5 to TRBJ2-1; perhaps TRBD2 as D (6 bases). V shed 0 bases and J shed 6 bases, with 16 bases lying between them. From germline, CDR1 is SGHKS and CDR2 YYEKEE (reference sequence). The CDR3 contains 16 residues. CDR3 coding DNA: TGTGCCAGCAGCTTGGCCGTTCGTACCGGGGGCAATGAGCAGTTCTTC. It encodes CASSLAVRTGGNEQFF.

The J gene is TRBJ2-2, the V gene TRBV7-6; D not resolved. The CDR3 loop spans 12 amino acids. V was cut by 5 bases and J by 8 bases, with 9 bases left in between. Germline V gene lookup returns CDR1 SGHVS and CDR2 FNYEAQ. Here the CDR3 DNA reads TGTGCCAGCAGCCTGGCCCGAGGGGAGCTGTTTTTT. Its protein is CASSLARGELFF.

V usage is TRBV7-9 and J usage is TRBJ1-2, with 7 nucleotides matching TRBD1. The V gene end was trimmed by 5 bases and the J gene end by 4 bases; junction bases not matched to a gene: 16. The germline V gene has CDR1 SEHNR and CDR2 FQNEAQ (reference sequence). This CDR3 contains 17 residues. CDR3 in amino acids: CASSGGVAQGSFYGYTF. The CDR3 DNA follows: TGTGCCAGCAGCGGGGGGGTCGCACAGGGGTCTTTCTATGGCTACACCTTC.

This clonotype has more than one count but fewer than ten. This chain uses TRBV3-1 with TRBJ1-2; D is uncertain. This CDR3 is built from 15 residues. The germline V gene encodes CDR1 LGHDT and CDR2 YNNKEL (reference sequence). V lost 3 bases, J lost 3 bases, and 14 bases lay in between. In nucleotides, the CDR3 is TGTGCCAGCAGCCACAAACCGAGCAGTTACTATGGCTACACCTTC. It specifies CASSHKPSSYYGYTF. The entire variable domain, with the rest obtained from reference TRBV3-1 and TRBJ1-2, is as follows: DTAVSQTPKYLVTQMGNDKSIKCEQNLGHDTMYWYKQDSKKFLKIMFSYNNKELIINETVPNRFSPKSPDKAHLNLHINSLELGDSAVYFCASSHKPSSYYGYTFGSGTRLTVV.

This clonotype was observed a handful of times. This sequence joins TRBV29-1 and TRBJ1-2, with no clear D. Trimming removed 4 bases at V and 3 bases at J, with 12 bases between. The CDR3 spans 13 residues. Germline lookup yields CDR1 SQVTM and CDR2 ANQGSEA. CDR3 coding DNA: TGCAGCGTTGCGTGGGGAGTTGACTATGGCTACACCTTC. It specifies CSVAWGVDYGYTF.

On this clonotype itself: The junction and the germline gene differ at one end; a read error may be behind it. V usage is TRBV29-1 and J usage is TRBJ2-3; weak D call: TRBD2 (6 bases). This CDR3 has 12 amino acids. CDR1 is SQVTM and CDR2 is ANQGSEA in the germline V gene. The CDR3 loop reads CSVEDKVSDYLF. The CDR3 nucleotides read TGCAGCGTTGAAGATAAGGTATCGGACTACCTTTTT.

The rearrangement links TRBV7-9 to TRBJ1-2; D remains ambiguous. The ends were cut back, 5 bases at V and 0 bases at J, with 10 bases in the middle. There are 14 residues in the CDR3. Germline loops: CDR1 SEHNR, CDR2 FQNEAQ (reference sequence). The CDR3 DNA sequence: TGTGCCAGCAGCCTGGACTTCGCTAACTATGGCTACACCTTC. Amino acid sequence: CASSLDFANYGYTF.

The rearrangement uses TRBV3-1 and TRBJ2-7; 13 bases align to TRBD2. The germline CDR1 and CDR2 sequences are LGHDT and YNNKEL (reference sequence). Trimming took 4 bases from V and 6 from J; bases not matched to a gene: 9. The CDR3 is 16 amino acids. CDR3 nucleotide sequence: TGTGCCAGCAGCCCCCGACTAGCGGGGGGTTTGCGCGAGCAGTACTTC. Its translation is CASSPRLAGGLREQYF.

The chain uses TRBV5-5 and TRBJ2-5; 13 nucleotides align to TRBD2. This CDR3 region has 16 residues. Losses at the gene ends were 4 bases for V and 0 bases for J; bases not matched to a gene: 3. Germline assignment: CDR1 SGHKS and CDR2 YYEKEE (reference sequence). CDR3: CASSIGTSGDQETQYF. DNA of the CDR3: TGTGCCAGCAGCATTGGGACTAGCGGGGACCAAGAGACCCAGTACTTC.

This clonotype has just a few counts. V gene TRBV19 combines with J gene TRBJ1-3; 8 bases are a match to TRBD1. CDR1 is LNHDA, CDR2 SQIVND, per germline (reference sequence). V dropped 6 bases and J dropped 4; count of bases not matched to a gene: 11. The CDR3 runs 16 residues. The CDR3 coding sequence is TGTGCCAGTAGACAAACCGGGACAGGCTACGGAAACACCATATATTTT. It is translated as CASRQTGTGYGNTIYF.

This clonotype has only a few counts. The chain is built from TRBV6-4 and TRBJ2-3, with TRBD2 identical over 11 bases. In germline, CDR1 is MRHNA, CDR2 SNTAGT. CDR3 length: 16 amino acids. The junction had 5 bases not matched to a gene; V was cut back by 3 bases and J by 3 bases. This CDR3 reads CASSESTSGATDTQYF. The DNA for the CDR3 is TGTGCCAGCAGTGAGTCGACTAGCGGGGCGACAGATACGCAGTATTTT.

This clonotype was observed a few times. The CDR3 DNA reads TGCGCCAGCAGCTTGGAGGCAGCGGGTTCACCCCTCCACTTT. Amino acid sequence: CASSLEAAGSPLHF. The chain employs TRBV5-1 and TRBJ1-6; no definite D call. The CDR3 has 14 residues. V lost 0 bases and J 9 bases, leaving 10 bases between the germline ends. Germline-derived CDR1 and CDR2 are SGHRS and YFSETQ.

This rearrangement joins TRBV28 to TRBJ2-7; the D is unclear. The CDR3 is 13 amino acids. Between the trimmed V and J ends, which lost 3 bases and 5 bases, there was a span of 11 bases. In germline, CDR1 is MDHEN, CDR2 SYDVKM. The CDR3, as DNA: TGTGCCAGCAGTTTCGCATTCTCTGACGAGCAGTACTTC. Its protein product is CASSFAFSDEQYF.

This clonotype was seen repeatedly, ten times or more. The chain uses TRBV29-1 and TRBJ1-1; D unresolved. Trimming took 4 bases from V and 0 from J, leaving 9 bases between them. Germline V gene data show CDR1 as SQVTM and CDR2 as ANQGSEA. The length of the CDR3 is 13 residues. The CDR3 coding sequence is TGCAGCGTTGTACCCAGATTGAACACTGAAGCTTTCTTT. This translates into CSVVPRLNTEAFF.

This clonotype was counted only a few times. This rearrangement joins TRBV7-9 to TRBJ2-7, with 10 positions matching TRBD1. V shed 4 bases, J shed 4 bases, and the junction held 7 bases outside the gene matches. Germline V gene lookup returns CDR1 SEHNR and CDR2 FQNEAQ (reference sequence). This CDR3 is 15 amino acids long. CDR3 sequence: CASSWHRDRGYEQYF. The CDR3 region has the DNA TGTGCCAGCAGCTGGCACCGGGACAGGGGTTACGAGCAGTACTTC.

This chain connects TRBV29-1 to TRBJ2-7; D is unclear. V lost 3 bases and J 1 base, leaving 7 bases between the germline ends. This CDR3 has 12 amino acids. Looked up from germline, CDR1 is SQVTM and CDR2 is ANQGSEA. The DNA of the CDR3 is TGCAGCGTTGAGAATCCTTCCTACGAGCAGTACTTC. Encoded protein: CSVENPSYEQYF.

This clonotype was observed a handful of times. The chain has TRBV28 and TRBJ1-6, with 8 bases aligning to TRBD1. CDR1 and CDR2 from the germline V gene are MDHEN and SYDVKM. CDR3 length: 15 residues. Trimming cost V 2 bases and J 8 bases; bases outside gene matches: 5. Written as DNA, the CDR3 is TGTGCCAGCAGTTTACTCGTGACAGGGGATTCACCCCTCCACTTT. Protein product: CASSLLVTGDSPLHF.

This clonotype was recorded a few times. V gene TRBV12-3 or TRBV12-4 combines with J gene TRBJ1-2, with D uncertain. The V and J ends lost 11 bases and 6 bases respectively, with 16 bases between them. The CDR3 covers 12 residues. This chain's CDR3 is CAVHFGVNGYTF. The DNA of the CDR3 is TGTGCCGTACACTTTGGGGTCAATGGCTACACCTTC.

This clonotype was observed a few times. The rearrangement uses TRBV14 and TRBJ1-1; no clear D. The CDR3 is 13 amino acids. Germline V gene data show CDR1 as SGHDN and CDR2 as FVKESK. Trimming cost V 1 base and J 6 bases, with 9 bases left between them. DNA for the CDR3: TGTGCCAGCAGCCAAGGTGCGGTGGCTGAAGCTTTCTTT. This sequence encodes CASSQGAVAEAFF.

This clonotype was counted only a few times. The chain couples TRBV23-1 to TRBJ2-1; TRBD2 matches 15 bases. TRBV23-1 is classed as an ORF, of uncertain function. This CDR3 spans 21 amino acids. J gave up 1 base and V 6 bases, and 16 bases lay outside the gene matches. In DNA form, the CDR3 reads TGCGCCAGCAGCCGGGGATTTGGAGGGACTAGCGGGGGGCCGTCCTACAATGAGCAGTTCTTC. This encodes CASSRGFGGTSGGPSYNEQFF.

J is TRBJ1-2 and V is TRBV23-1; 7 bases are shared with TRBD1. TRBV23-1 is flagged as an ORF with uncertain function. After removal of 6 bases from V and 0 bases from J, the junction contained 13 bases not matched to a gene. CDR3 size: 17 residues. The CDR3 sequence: CASSPGQDFSTNYGYTF. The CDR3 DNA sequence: TGCGCCAGCAGCCCCGGACAGGACTTCTCCACTAACTATGGCTACACCTTC.

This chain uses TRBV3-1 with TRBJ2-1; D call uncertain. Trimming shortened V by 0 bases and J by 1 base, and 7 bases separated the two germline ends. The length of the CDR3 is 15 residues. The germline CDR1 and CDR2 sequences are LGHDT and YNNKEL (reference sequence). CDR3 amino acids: CASSQDRISYNEQFF. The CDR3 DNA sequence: TGTGCCAGCAGCCAAGATCGAATTTCCTACAATGAGCAGTTCTTC.

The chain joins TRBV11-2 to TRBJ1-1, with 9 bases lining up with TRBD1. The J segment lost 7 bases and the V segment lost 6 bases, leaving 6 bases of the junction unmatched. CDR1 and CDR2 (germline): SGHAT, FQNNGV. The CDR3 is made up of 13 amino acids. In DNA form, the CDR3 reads TGTGCCAGCAGAGTACAGGGGGCCATTGAAGCTTTCTTT. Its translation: CASRVQGAIEAFF.

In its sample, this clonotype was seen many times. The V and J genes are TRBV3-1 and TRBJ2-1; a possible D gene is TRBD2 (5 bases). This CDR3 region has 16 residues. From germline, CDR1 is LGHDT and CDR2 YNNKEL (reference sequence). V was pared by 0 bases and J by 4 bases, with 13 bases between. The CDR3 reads CASSQDLGLSYNEQFF. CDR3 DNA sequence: TGTGCCAGCAGCCAAGATCTCGGACTCTCGTACAATGAGCAGTTCTTC.